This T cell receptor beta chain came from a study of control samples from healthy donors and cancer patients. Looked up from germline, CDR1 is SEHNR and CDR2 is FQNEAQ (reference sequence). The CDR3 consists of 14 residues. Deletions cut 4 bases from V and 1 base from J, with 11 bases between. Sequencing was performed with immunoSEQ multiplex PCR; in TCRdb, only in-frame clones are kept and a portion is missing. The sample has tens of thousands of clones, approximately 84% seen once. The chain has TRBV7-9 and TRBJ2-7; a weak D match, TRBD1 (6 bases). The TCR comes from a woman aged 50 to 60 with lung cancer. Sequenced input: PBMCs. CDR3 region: CASSSQGDSYEQYF. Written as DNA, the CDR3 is TGTGCCAGCAGCTCACAGGGTGATTCCTACGAGCAGTACTTC.